Below are 32 T cell receptor beta chains sequenced from a single sample in a study of T cells in Graves' hyperthyroidism and ophthalmopathy. The TCR beta CDR3 regions underwent amplification using RNA transcripts as the source. The HTBI primer set served for first-round RT-PCR of the TCR CDR3. TCRdb reanalysed the multiplex PCR reads using MiXCR and keeps one entry per CDR3 protein. In the table there are 600,000 to 900,000 distinct CDR3 sequences, about 16% of which are singletons. Sequencing used blood. The origin of the receptors is a man aged 18 to 29 with Graves' hyperthyroidism.

This clonotype came up many times. The genes are TRBV28 and TRBJ2-7; TRBD2 aligns across 13 bases. Germline V gene lookup returns CDR1 MDHEN and CDR2 SYDVKM. This CDR3 contains 15 residues. Trimming removed 4 bases from V and 6 bases from J; junction bases left unmatched: 6. The CDR3 DNA sequence: TGTGCCAGCAGTTCCGGTGGACTAGCGGGAGCCGAGCAGTACTTC. This encodes CASSSGGLAGAEQYF.

This CDR3 is CSASLPGGPGVNEQFF. The CDR3 coding sequence is TGCAGTGCTAGTCTTCCGGGCGGCCCCGGGGTCAATGAGCAGTTCTTC. The genes are TRBV20-1 and TRBJ2-1; weak D call: TRBD2 (5 bases). The germline V gene has CDR1 DFQATT and CDR2 SNEGSKA (reference sequence). This CDR3 has 16 amino acids. The V gene lost 3 bases and the J gene lost 6 bases, with 21 bases spanning the gap.

This clonotype appeared many times. V usage is TRBV29-1 and J usage is TRBJ2-3; D possibly corresponds to TRBD2 (6 bases). Germline CDR1 is SQVTM and CDR2 is ANQGSEA. V was trimmed by 6 bases and J by 4 bases, leaving 14 bases between them. This CDR3 region has 13 residues. The chain's CDR3 is CSVGSRLADTQYF. The CDR3 DNA is TGCAGCGTCGGGAGTCGGTTGGCAGATACGCAGTATTTT.

This clonotype was counted ten times or more. The chain couples TRBV7-2 to TRBJ2-3, with 10 bases matching TRBD2. V shed 7 bases and J 9 bases; nucleotides not matched to a gene: 10. This CDR3 spans 14 amino acids. Per the germline V gene, CDR1 is SGHTA and CDR2 is FQGNSA. Written as DNA, the CDR3 is TGTGCCAGCATCGTAGCGGGAGGAATGGGGACGCAGTATTTT. This encodes CASIVAGGMGTQYF.

This sequence joins TRBV11-3 and TRBJ1-1, with unresolved D. The CDR3 consists of 12 residues. Trimming shortened V by 3 bases and J by 8 bases, and 10 bases separated the two germline ends. CDR1 SGHNT and CDR2 YENEEA come from the germline V gene. The chain's CDR3 is CASSFETDEAFF. CDR3 nucleotides: TGTGCCAGCAGCTTTGAAACGGACGAAGCTTTCTTT.

This sequence joins TRBV29-1 and TRBJ2-1; 7 bases match TRBD1. V was clipped by 0 bases and J by 7 bases; unmatched bases: 6. Germline assignment: CDR1 SQVTM and CDR2 ANQGSEA. The CDR3 runs 14 residues. Here the CDR3 DNA reads TGCAGCGTTGAAGAGGGACAGTTCGGGAATGAGCAGTTCTTC. Translated: CSVEEGQFGNEQFF.

This rearrangement joins TRBV11-3 to TRBJ1-6; D may be TRBD1 (5 bases). Germline loops: CDR1 SGHNT, CDR2 YENEEA. Trimming took 2 bases from V and 7 from J, leaving 15 bases between them. The CDR3 totals 16 residues. CDR3 sequence reads: CASSLQGSGGNSPLHF. DNA for the CDR3: TGTGCCAGCAGCTTACAGGGTTCGGGGGGGAATTCACCCCTCCACTTT.

This clonotype was recorded at least ten times. This chain joins TRBV28 and TRBJ1-5; D remains unclear. This CDR3 spans 14 amino acids. Trimming took 5 bases from V and 6 from J, leaving 14 bases between them. CDR1 MDHEN and CDR2 SYDVKM come from the germline V gene. CDR3 amino acids: CASSASRNGQPQHF. The CDR3 nucleotides read TGTGCCAGCAGTGCCTCCAGGAACGGTCAGCCCCAGCATTTT.

In its sample, this clonotype was seen many times. The chain couples TRBV7-2 to TRBJ1-4; D call uncertain. V dropped 5 bases and J dropped 5 bases, with 9 bases sitting between them. The CDR3 runs 13 residues. Germline V lookup: CDR1 SGHTA, CDR2 FQGNSA. The CDR3 reads CASSQSNNEKLFF. DNA for the CDR3: TGTGCCAGCAGCCAATCCAACAATGAAAAACTGTTTTTT.

The chain carries TRBV28 and TRBJ2-6, with a weak D call TRBD1 (5 bases). V was clipped by 5 bases and J by 0 bases, with 17 bases between them. This CDR3 spans 18 amino acids. Germline values: CDR1 MDHEN, CDR2 SYDVKM. The CDR3 sequence is CASSDPTASYSGANVLTF. In nucleotides, the CDR3 is TGTGCCAGCAGTGACCCGACAGCCAGCTACTCTGGGGCCAACGTCCTGACTTTC.

In this sample, this clonotype turned up many times. This chain links TRBV20-1 with TRBJ2-7, with TRBD2 matching over 9 bases. CDR3 size: 14 residues. The trim removed 3 bases at V and 6 bases at J, leaving 9 bases unmatched. Germline-derived CDR1 and CDR2 are DFQATT and SNEGSKA (reference sequence). DNA for the CDR3: TGCAGTGCTAGGCCTAGCGGGATCTCTGGCGAGCAGTACTTC. Its translation: CSARPSGISGEQYF.

The gene calls are TRBV29-1 and TRBJ2-3; weak D call: TRBD2 (5 bases). CDR1 and CDR2 (germline): SQVTM, ANQGSEA. The CDR3 is 13 amino acids. Trimming removed 7 bases from V and 2 bases from J, with 13 bases in between. DNA of the CDR3: TGCAGCGCCTATACAGCGGACACAGATACGCAGTATTTT. This codes for CSAYTADTDTQYF.

In its sample, this clonotype was seen a few times. In DNA form, the CDR3 reads TGCAGCGATCAGGGGGCCGCCCGCCTTGGCTACACCTTC. Translating it yields CSDQGAARLGYTF. This chain joins TRBV29-1 and TRBJ1-2, with 8 bases lining up with TRBD1. After removal of 7 bases from V and 7 bases from J, the junction contained 11 bases not matched to a gene. The germline V gene encodes CDR1 SQVTM and CDR2 ANQGSEA. This CDR3 is 13 amino acids long.

This chain links TRBV27 with TRBJ2-2; D unresolved. The length of the CDR3 is 14 residues. Germline loops: CDR1 MNHEY, CDR2 SMNVEV (reference sequence). Between the trimmed V and J ends, which lost 5 bases and 6 bases, there was a span of 13 bases. The CDR3 DNA is TGTGCCAGCAGTACAGCATGGATCTCCGGGGAGCTGTTTTTT. It encodes CASSTAWISGELFF.

This clonotype came up many times. A junction end diverges from the germline sequence, so it may reflect a read error. The rearrangement links TRBV5-1 to TRBJ2-5; 9 bases agree with TRBD2. CDR1 and CDR2 (germline): SGHRS, YFSETQ. The CDR3 totals 15 residues. CDR3 in amino acids: CASSLGLAGQETQYF. The CDR3 bases are TGTGCCAGCAGTTTGGGACTAGCTGGCCAAGAGACCCAGTACTTC.

The sample holds many counts of this clonotype. This chain connects TRBV28 to TRBJ2-5, with D uncertain. Trimming cost V 4 bases and J 7 bases, with 13 bases left between them. Germline V gene sequence: CDR1 MDHEN, CDR2 SYDVKM. The CDR3 is made up of 13 amino acids. The CDR3 nucleotides are TGTGCCAGCAGTTCGACTCTTATCGGGACCCAGTACTTC. This codes for CASSSTLIGTQYF.

This clonotype appeared many times. This chain links TRBV2 with TRBJ1-5; no clear D. Trimming shortened V by 1 base and J by 0 bases, and 7 bases separated the two germline ends. CDR3 length: 15 residues. The germline V gene has CDR1 SNHLY and CDR2 FYNNEI. The DNA for the CDR3 is TGTGCCAGCAGTGAAGTTAGCCTTAGCAATCAGCCCCAGCATTTT. Translation gives CASSEVSLSNQPQHF.

The sample holds many counts of this clonotype. The chain combines TRBV6-5 with TRBJ2-1; D not resolved. Germline assignment: CDR1 MNHEY and CDR2 SVGAGI. The CDR3 is made up of 13 amino acids. V lost 0 bases to trimming and J lost 7 bases, with 7 bases between them. CDR3: CASSYSTRNEQFF. The CDR3 DNA is TGTGCCAGCAGTTACTCAACGCGGAATGAGCAGTTCTTC.

The chain couples TRBV18 to TRBJ2-7, with 9 positions matching TRBD1. Germline V gene lookup returns CDR1 KGHSH and CDR2 LQKENI. This CDR3 has 15 amino acids. The V and J ends lost 5 bases and 5 bases, in that order; junction bases with no gene match: 10. Here the CDR3 reads CASSFLQGASHEQYF. The DNA for the CDR3 is TGTGCCAGCTCATTTCTACAGGGGGCGTCCCACGAGCAGTACTTC. The complete variable domain, with remaining parts taken from reference TRBV18 and TRBJ2-7, reads NAGVMQNPRHLVRRRGQEARLRCSPMKGHSHVYWYRQLPEEGLKFMVYLQKENIIDESGMPKERFSAEFPKEGPSILRIQQVVRGDSAAYFCASSFLQGASHEQYFGPGTRLTVT.

There are a few counts of this clonotype. This sequence joins TRBV19 and TRBJ1-1; D gene unclear. V was shortened by 6 bases and J by 3 bases, with 14 bases between the two germline ends. Germline CDR1 is LNHDA and CDR2 is SQIVND (reference sequence). The CDR3 runs 14 residues. The CDR3 sequence is CASRNRNRDTEAFF. CDR3 bases: TGTGCCAGTAGGAATCGGAACCGGGACACTGAAGCTTTCTTT.

This clonotype was seen more than once but under ten times. The J gene is TRBJ2-6, the V gene TRBV18, with a possible D match to TRBD2 (5 bases). The CDR3 has 15 residues. The germline gives CDR1 KGHSH, CDR2 LQKENI. The ends were cut back, 2 bases at V and 1 base at J, with 6 bases in the middle. Written as DNA, the CDR3 is TGTGCCAGCTCACCATCGGGATCTGGGGCCAACGTCCTGACTTTC. This sequence encodes CASSPSGSGANVLTF.

This clonotype turned up a few times. The rearrangement joins TRBV7-6 to TRBJ2-7, with 10 bases identical to TRBD2. The CDR3 covers 16 residues. V shed 2 bases and J 1 base; nucleotides not matched to a gene: 5. Germline-derived CDR1 and CDR2 are SGHVS and FNYEAQ. CDR3 sequence: CASSLFSSGSSYEQYF. As DNA, the CDR3 is TGTGCCAGCAGCTTATTTTCTAGCGGGAGTTCCTACGAGCAGTACTTC.

This clonotype turned up a few times. The CDR3 reads CASSLSGLVGAFNYGYTF. The CDR3 DNA sequence: TGTGCCAGCAGTTTATCGGGTTTGGTAGGGGCGTTTAACTATGGCTACACCTTC. This chain links TRBV27 with TRBJ1-2, with D perhaps matching TRBD1 (5 bases). Germline V gene data show CDR1 as MNHEY and CDR2 as SMNVEV (reference sequence). CDR3 length: 18 amino acids. V was cut by 0 bases and J by 1 base, with 18 bases left in between.

As regards this clonotype: A much more abundant neighbour one base away suggests this may be a read error. The CDR3 reads CASSLGDRGDTEAFF. The CDR3 bases are TGCGCCAGCAGCTTGGGGGACAGGGGGGACACTGAAGCTTTCTTT. This rearrangement joins TRBV5-1 to TRBJ1-1; 11 bases match TRBD1. V dropped 0 bases and J dropped 3; count of bases not matched to a gene: 1. Germline V gene data show CDR1 as SGHRS and CDR2 as YFSETQ. This CDR3 comprises 15 residues.

The gene calls are TRBV5-1 and TRBJ2-5, with no clear D. V lost 0 bases and J lost 6, with 12 bases in between. The CDR3 totals 14 residues. Germline V lookup: CDR1 SGHRS, CDR2 YFSETQ. CDR3: CASSLGPFLKTQYF. Here the CDR3 DNA reads TGCGCCAGCAGCTTGGGACCGTTCTTGAAGACCCAGTACTTC.

Remarks on this clonotype: A much larger clone lies one base from this, so it may be a read error. V usage is TRBV3-1 and J usage is TRBJ2-1; 7 positions agree with TRBD2. Unmatched junction bases numbered 12, after V lost 4 bases and J lost 9 bases. This CDR3 region has 15 residues. CDR1 and CDR2 from the germline V gene are LGHDT and YNNKEL (reference sequence). This chain's CDR3 is CASSLPGGRKIEQFF. CDR3 bases: TGTGCCAGCAGCCTACCGGGAGGTCGCAAAATTGAGCAGTTCTTC.

This clonotype came up many times. The chain couples TRBV11-2 to TRBJ2-7, with D unclear. The germline V gene encodes CDR1 SGHAT and CDR2 FQNNGV. The length of the CDR3 is 12 residues. V was clipped by 0 bases and J by 8 bases, with 8 bases between them. In DNA form, the CDR3 reads TGTGCCAGCAGCTTAGAACCCCTACAGCAGTACTTC. It translates to CASSLEPLQQYF. Filled out from reference TRBV11-2 and TRBJ2-7, the complete variable domain reads EAGVAQSPRYKIIEKRQSVAFWCNPISGHATLYWYQQILGQGPKLLIQFQNNGVVDDSQLPKDRFSAERLKGVDSTLKIQPAKLEDSAVYLCASSLEPLQQYFGPGTRLTVT.

Worth noting for this clonotype: Compared with germline, one end of the junction differs, possibly owing to a read error. The gene calls are TRBV11-2 and TRBJ1-3; D unresolved. Germline values: CDR1 SGHAT, CDR2 FQNNGV. The CDR3 is 15 residues long. This CDR3 is CASSLDRTSGNTVYF. The CDR3, as DNA: TGTGCCAGCAGCTTAGATAGGACGTCTGGAAACACCGTATATTTT.

There are many counts of this clonotype. The V gene is TRBV11-2, the J gene TRBJ2-1, with 9 nucleotides matching TRBD2. CDR1 is SGHAT, CDR2 FQNNGV, per germline. This CDR3 spans 14 amino acids. The ends lost 4 bases at V and 6 bases at J; junction bases unmatched: 4. The CDR3 region is CASSSSGRSNEQFF. The CDR3 nucleotides read TGTGCCAGCAGCTCGAGCGGGAGGAGCAATGAGCAGTTCTTC.

A few counts support this clonotype. The V and J genes are TRBV2 and TRBJ1-3; TRBD1 agrees at 7 bases. The V and J ends lost 6 bases and 3 bases, in that order; junction bases with no gene match: 5. From germline, CDR1 is SNHLY and CDR2 FYNNEI. This CDR3 comprises 14 residues. The CDR3 DNA is TGTGCCAGCAGGCCAAGGACAGGTGGAAACACCATATATTTT. Translation gives CASRPRTGGNTIYF.

This clonotype was observed at least ten times. The gene calls are TRBV2 and TRBJ1-2; 7 nucleotides agree with TRBD1. The germline gives CDR1 SNHLY, CDR2 FYNNEI. The CDR3 covers 14 residues. V shed 7 bases, J shed 1 base, and the junction held 6 bases outside the gene matches. The CDR3 bases are TGTGCCAGCACGGGAGGGGGCGGTAACTATGGCTACACCTTC. It yields the protein CASTGGGGNYGYTF.

This clonotype occurred many times. The gene calls are TRBV24-1 and TRBJ1-5, with no clear D. The V end lost 6 bases, the J end lost 2 bases, and 10 bases lay between the germline ends. The CDR3 is 14 amino acids. Germline CDR1 is KGHDR and CDR2 is SFDVKD. CDR3 sequence: CATSSPGGNQPQHF. For the CDR3, the DNA is TGTGCCACCAGTTCCCCTGGGGGCAATCAGCCCCAGCATTTT.